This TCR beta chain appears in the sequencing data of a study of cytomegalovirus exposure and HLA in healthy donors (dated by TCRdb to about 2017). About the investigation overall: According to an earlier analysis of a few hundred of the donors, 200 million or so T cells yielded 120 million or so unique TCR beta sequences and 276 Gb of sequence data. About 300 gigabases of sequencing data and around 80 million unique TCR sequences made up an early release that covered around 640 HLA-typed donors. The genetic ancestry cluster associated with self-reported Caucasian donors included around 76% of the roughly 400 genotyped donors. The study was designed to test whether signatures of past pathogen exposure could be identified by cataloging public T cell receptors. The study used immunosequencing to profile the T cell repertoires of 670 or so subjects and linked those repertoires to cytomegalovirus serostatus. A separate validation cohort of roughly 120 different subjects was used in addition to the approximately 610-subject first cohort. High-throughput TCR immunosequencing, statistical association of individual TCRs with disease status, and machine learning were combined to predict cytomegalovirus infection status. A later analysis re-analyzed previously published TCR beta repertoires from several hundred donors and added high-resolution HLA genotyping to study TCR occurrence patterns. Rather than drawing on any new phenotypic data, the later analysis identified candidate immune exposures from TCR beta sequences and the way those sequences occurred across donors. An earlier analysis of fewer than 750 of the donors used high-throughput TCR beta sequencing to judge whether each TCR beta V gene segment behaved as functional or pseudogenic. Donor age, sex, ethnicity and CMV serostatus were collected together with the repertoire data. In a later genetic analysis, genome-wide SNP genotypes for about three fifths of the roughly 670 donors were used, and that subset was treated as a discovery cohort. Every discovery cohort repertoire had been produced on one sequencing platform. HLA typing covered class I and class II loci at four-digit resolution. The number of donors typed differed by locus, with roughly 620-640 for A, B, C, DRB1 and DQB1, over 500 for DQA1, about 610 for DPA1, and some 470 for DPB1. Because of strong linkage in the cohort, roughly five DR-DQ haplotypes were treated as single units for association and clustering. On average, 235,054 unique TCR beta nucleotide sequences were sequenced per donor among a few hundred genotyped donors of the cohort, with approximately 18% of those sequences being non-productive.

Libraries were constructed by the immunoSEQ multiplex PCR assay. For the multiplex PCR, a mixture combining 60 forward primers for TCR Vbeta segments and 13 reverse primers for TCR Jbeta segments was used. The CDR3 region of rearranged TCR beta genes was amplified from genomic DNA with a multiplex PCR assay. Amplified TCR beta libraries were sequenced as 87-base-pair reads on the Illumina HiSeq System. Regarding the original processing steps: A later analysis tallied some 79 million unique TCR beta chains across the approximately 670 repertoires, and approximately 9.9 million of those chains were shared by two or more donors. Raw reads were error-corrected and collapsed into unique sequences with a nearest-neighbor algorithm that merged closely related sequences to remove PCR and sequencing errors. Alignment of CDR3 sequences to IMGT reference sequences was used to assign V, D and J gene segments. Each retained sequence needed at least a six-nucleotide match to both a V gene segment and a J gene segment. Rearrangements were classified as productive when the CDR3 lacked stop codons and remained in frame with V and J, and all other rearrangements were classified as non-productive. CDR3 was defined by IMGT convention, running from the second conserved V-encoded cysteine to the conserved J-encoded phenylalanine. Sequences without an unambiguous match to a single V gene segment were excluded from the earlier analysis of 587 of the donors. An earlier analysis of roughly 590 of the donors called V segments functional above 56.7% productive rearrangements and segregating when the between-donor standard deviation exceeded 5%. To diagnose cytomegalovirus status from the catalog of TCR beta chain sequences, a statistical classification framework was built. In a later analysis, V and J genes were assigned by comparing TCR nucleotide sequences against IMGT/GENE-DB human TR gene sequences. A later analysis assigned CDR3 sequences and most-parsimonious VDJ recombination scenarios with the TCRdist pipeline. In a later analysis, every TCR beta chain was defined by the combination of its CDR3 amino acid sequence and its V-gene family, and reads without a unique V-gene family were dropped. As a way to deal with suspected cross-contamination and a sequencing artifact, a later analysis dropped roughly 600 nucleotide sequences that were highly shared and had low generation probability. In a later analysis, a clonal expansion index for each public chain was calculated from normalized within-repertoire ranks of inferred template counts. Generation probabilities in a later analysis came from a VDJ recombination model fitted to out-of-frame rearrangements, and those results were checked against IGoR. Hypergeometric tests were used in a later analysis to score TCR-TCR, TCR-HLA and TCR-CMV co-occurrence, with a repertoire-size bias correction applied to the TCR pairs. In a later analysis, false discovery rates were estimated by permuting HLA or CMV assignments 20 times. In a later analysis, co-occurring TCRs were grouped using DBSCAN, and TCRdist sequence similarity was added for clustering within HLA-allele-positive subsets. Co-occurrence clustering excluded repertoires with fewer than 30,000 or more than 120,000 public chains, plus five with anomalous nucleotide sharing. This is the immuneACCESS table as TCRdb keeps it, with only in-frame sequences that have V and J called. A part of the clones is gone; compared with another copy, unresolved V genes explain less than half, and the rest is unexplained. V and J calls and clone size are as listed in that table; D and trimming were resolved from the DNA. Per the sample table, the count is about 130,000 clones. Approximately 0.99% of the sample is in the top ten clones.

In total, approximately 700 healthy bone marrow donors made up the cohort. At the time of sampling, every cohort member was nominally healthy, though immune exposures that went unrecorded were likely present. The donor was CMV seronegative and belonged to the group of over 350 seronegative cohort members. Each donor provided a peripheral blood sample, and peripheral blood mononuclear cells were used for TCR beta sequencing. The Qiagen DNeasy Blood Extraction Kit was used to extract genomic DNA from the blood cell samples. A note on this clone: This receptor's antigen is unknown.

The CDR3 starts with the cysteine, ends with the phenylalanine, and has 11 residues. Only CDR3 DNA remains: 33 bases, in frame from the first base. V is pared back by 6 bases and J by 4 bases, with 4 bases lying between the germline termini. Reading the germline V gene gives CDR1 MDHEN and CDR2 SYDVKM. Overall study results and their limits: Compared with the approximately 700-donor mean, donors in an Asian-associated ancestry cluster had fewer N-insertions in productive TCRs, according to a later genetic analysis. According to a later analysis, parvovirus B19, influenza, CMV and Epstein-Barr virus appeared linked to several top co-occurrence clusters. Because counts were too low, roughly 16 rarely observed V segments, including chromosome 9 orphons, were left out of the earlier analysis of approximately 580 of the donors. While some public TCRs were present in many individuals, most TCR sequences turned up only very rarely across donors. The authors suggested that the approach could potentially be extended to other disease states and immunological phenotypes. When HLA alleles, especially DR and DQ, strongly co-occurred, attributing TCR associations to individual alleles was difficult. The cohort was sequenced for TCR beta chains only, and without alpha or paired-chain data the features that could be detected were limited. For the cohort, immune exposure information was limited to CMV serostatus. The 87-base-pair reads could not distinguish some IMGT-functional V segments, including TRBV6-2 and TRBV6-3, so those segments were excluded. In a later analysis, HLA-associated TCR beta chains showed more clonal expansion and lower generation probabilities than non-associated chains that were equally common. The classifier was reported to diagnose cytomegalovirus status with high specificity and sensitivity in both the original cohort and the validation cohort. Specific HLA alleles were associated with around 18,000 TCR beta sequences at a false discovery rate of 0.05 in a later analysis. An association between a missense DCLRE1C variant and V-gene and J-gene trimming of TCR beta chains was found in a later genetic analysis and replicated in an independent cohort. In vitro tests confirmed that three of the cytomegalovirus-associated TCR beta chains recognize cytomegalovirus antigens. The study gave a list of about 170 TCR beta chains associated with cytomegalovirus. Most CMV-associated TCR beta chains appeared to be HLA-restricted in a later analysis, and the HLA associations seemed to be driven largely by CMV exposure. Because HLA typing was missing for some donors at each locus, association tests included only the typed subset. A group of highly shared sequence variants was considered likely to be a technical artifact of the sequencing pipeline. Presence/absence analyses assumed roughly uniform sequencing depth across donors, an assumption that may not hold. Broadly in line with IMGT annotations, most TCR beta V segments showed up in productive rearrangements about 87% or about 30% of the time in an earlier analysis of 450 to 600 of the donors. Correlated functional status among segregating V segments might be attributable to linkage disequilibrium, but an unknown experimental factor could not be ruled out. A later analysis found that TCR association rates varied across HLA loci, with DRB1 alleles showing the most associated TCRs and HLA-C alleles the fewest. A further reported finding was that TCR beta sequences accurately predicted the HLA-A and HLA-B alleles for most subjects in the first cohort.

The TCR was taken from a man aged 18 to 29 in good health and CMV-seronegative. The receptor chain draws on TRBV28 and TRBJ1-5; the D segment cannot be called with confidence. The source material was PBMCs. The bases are TGTGCCAGCAGCAGAAATCAGCCCCAGCATTTT. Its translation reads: CASSRNQPQHF.